The next 7 T cell receptor beta chains were all read from a single sample in a study of shared clonotypes between healthy human individuals (dated by TCRdb to the early 2020s). The library was generated by the immunoSEQ multiplex PCR assay. TCRdb re-hosts the immuneACCESS table, in-frame sequences only. Its copies lack some clones; in the studies checked, an unresolved V gene accounts for under half of them, and the cause for the rest is not known. The sample profile shows about 2.3 million clones; 80% to 95% of them were found once. 0.3% to 0.4% of the sample is held by the ten biggest clonotypes. The source material was naive CD4+ T cells from PBMCs. The cell subset or site label of this sample denotes: CD45RA+ positively selected. The source is a man aged 18-30 years in good health. Some clones in this sample may be carry-over from other donors' samples.

This chain uses TRBV5-1 with TRBJ1-4; 8 bases match TRBD1. Per the germline V gene, CDR1 is SGHRS and CDR2 is YFSETQ. The CDR3 is 16 amino acids. The ends lost 4 bases at V and 7 bases at J; junction bases unmatched: 12. In DNA, the CDR3 is TGCGCCAGCAGCACAGGGGGGAGAGCCGAGAGTGAAAAACTGTTTTTT. Its translation: CASSTGGRAESEKLFF.

The V call is TRBV19, the J call TRBJ1-1, with TRBD1 identical over 8 bases. V dropped 7 bases and J dropped 5; count of bases not matched to a gene: 6. CDR3 size: 13 residues. Germline V lookup: CDR1 LNHDA, CDR2 SQIVND (reference sequence). The CDR3 nucleotides read TGTGCCAGTAATAACAGGGGGACTACTGAAGCTTTCTTT. Translation: CASNNRGTTEAFF.

DNA for the CDR3: TGCGCCAGCAGCTCACGACCGACGGGACAGGGGAGCGAGCAGTACTTC. It yields the protein CASSSRPTGQGSEQYF. The chain couples TRBV5-1 to TRBJ2-7; 10 bases are shared with TRBD1. V shed 3 bases, J shed 6 bases, and the junction held 12 bases outside the gene matches. The germline gives CDR1 SGHRS, CDR2 YFSETQ. The CDR3 totals 16 residues.

The V gene is TRBV28, the J gene TRBJ1-4; TRBD1 is a possible D gene (5 bases). The CDR3 sequence is 15 residues long. Trimming removed 2 bases at V and 7 bases at J, with 14 bases between. Germline V CDR1 and CDR2: MDHEN, SYDVKM. Written as DNA, the CDR3 is TGTGCCAGCAGTTTAGCCGGGACGGTGTTTGAAAAACTGTTTTTT. Its translation is CASSLAGTVFEKLFF.

This chain links TRBV5-5 with TRBJ2-2, with D perhaps TRBD1 or TRBD2 (5 bases each). This CDR3 is built from 15 residues. Germline CDR1 SGHKS, CDR2 YYEKEE (reference sequence). Trimming removed 4 bases at V and 0 bases at J, with 10 bases between. CDR3 DNA sequence: TGTGCCAGCAGCGGGGGTAGCGCGAACACCGGGGAGCTGTTTTTT. This codes for CASSGGSANTGELFF.

V gene TRBV25-1 combines with J gene TRBJ2-1, with 10 bases aligning to TRBD2. V lost 5 bases to trimming and J lost 16 bases; unmatched junction nucleotides: 5. Per germline, CDR1 MGHDK and CDR2 SYGVNS. CDR3 length equals 11 residues. CDR3 coding DNA: TGTGCCAGCAGTTTAGCGGGAGGTACCTTCTTC. Its translation: CASSLAGGTFF.

The V call is TRBV7-3, the J call TRBJ1-2; 7 positions agree with TRBD1. Trimming at V came to 1 base and at J to 4 bases, leaving 12 bases not matched to a gene. The length of the CDR3 is 17 residues. Germline CDR1 is SGHTA and CDR2 is FQGTGA. In DNA form, the CDR3 reads TGTGCCAGCAGCTTAAGCGGTGGAGGTGGACAGGTCTATGGCTACACCTTC. Translation gives CASSLSGGGGQVYGYTF.